These T cell receptor beta chains were read from a single sample in a study of cytotoxic CD8 clonotypes in ibrutinib-treated CLL. Some clones are missing from TCRdb's copy, which holds only in-frame ones; the method was immunoSEQ multiplex PCR. Among 250,000 to 350,000 clones, roughly three quarters were seen once, and the ten largest hold around 6%. The input for sequencing was PBMCs, taken at disease progression, from a patient treated with ibrutinib. All receptors derive from a human donor with chronic lymphocytic leukemia. The CDR3 runs from the conserved cysteine through the conserved F or W. A D gene is named only where the DNA matches it firmly. Some rows have no size entry. The others give once, few or many, or a class for an expanded clone.

D gene	clone size	V gene	J gene	CDR3 protein	CDR3 DNA
NA	NA	TRBV5-1	TRBJ2-3	CASSYEGSTDTQYF	TGCGCCAGCAGCTATGAGGGGTCCACAGATACGCAGTATTTT
NA	NA	TRBV28	TRBJ1-2	CVVSPWANYGYTF	TGTGTAGTATCACCCTGGGCTAACTATGGCTACACCTTC
NA	NA	TRBV5-1	TRBJ2-7	CASGNEGLYHEQYF	TGCGCCAGCGGGAACGAGGGACTCTACCACGAGCAGTACTTC
TRBD1	few	TRBV4-1	TRBJ2-2	CASSQEDDRGQRRELFF	TGCGCCAGCAGCCAAGAAGATGACAGGGGGCAGAGGAGGGAGCTGTTTTTT
NA	once	TRBV5-1	TRBJ2-1	CASSLRPILGSRGSNNEQFF	TGCGCCAGCAGCTTGAGACCGATCCTTGGGTCCCGCGGGTCGAACAATGAGCAGTTCTTC
TRBD2	NA	TRBV19	TRBJ2-4	CASSARLAEAKNIQYF	TGTGCCAGTAGTGCTCGACTAGCAGAAGCCAAAAACATTCAGTACTTC
TRBD1	NA	TRBV9	TRBJ2-2	CASSVSRTGSSNTGELFF	TGTGCCAGCAGCGTCTCCCGGACAGGCAGCTCGAACACCGGGGAGCTGTTTTTT
TRBD2	NA	TRBV29-1	TRBJ2-7	CSVEGVRGLANYYEQYF	TGCAGCGTTGAGGGGGTCAGGGGACTAGCGAATTACTACGAGCAGTACTTC
NA	once	TRBV29-1	TRBJ2-7	CSVEPTLGGELYEQYF	TGCAGCGTTGAACCCACACTGGGCGGGGAGTTGTACGAGCAGTACTTC
TRBD2	few	TRBV7-2	TRBJ2-7	CASSLGLAGLYEQYF	TGTGCCAGCAGCTTAGGACTAGCGGGCCTCTACGAGCAGTACTTC